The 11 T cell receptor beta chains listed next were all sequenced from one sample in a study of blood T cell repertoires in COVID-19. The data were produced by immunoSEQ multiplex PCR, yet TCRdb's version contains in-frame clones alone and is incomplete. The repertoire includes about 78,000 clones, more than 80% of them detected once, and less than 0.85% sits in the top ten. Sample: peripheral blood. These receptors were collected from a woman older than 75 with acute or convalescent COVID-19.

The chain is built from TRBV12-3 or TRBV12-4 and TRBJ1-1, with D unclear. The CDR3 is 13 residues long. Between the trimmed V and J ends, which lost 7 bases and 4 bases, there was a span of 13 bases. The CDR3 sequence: CASTNPVVTEAFF. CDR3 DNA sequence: TGTGCCAGCACCAATCCGGTTGTCACTGAAGCTTTCTTT.

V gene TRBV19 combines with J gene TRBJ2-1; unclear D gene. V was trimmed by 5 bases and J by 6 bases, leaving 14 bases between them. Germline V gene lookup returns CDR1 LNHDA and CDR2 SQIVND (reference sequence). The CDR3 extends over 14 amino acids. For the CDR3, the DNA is TGTGCCAGTAGTCCGCCCCTCCGTAGCAATGAGCAGTTCTTC. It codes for CASSPPLRSNEQFF.

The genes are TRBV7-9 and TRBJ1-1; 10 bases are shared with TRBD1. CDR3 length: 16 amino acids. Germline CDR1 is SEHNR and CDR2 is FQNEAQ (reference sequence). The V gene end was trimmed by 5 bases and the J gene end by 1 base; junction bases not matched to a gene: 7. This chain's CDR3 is CASSLDRGLGNTEAFF. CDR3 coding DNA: TGTGCCAGCAGCCTAGACAGGGGGCTGGGGAACACTGAAGCTTTCTTT. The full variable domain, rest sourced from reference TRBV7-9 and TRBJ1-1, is DTGVSQNPRHKITKRGQNVTFRCDPISEHNRLYWYRQTLGQGPEFLTYFQNEAQLEKSRLLSDRFSAERPKGSFSTLEIQRTEQGDSAMYLCASSLDRGLGNTEAFFGQGTRLTVV.

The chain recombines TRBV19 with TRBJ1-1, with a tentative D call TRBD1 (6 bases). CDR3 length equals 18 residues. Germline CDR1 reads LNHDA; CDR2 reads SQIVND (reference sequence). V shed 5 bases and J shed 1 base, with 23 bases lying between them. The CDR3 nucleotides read TGTGCCAGTAGTGCCTCCCCCAGCCAGACAGGAAAGAACACTGAAGCTTTCTTT. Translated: CASSASPSQTGKNTEAFF.

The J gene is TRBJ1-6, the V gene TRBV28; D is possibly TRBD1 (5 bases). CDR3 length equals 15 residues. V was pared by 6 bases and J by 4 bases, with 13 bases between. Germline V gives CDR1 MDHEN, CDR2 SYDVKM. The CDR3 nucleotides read TGTGCCAGCAGCCCAGGGCTGATTTATAATTCACCCCTCCACTTT. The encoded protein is CASSPGLIYNSPLHF.

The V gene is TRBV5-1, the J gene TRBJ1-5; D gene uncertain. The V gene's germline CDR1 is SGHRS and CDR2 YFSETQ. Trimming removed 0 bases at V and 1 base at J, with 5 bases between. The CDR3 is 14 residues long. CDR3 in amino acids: CASSLGESNQPQHF. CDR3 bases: TGCGCCAGCAGCTTGGGGGAGAGCAATCAGCCCCAGCATTTT.

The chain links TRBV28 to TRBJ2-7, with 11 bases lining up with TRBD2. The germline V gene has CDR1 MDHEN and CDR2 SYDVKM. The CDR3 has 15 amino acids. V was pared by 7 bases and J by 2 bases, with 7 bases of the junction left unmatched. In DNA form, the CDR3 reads TGTGCCAGCACTAAGGCGGGACTAGCGGCCTACGAGCAGTACTTC. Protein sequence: CASTKAGLAAYEQYF.

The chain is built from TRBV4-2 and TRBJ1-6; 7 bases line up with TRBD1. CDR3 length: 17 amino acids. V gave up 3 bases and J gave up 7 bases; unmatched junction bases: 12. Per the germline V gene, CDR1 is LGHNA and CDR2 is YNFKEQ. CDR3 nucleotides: TGTGCCAGCAGCCAGACCCATCGGGACAGTTTAAATTCACCCCTCCACTTT. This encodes CASSQTHRDSLNSPLHF.

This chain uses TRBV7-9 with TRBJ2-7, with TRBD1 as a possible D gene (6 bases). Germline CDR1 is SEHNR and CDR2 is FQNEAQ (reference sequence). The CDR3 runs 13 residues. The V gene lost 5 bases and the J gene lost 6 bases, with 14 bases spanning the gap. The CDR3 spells CASSVVTGREQYF. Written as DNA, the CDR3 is TGTGCCAGCAGCGTAGTTACAGGGCGCGAGCAGTACTTC.

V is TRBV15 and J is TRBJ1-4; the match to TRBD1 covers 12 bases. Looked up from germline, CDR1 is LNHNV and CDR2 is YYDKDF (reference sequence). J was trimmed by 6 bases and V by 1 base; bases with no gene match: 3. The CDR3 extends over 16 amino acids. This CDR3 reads CATSRGGTGGDEKLFF. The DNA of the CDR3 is TGTGCCACCAGCAGAGGAGGGACAGGGGGCGATGAAAAACTGTTTTTT.

The CDR3 DNA follows: TGCGCCAGCAGCCCCGGGGGGGGCCCTAGCACAGATACGCAGTATTTT. Its translation: CASSPGGGPSTDTQYF. The chain links TRBV5-1 to TRBJ2-3, with TRBD2 identical over 8 bases. The V segment lost 4 bases and the J segment 0 bases; nucleotides outside the gene matches: 7. The CDR3 extends over 16 amino acids. The germline gives CDR1 SGHRS, CDR2 YFSETQ. Drawing the rest from reference TRBV5-1 and TRBJ2-3, the complete variable domain is KAGVTQTPRYLIKTRGQQVTLSCSPISGHRSVSWYQQTPGQGLQFLFEYFSETQRNKGNFPGRFSGRQFSNSRSEMNVSTLELGDSALYLCASSPGGGPSTDTQYFGPGTRLTVL.